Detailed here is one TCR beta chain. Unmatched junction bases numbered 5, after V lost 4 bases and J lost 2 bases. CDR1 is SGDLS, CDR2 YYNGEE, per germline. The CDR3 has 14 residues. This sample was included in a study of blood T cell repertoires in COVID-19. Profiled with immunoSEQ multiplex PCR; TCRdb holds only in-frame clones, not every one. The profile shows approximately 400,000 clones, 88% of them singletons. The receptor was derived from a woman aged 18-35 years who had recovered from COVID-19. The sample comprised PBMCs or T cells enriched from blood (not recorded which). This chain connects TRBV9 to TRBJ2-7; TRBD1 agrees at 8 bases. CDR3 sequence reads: CASSFRQGTYEQYF. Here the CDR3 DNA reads TGTGCCAGCAGCTTCCGACAGGGGACCTACGAGCAGTACTTC.